This T cell receptor beta chain was obtained from a study of PD-L1 blockade in urothelial cancer. Study at large: Prior regimens of chemotherapy numbered 0 to 3 per patient. The study recovered a median of roughly 140,000 T cells per blood sample. Blood was tested 3 weeks (second dose) and 6 weeks into treatment. Study-wide points: Tumor-linked clones in blood grew more by 3 weeks in durable-benefit patients.

Sequencing used immunoSEQ multiplex PCR; TCRdb keeps in-frame clones, though not all of them. Of more than 90,000 clones listed, less than 95% are singletons. Germline V lookup: CDR1 SGHTA, CDR2 FQGNSA. CDR3 length: 15 residues. V was clipped by 6 bases and J by 0 bases, with 14 bases between them. Time point given: peripheral blood 6 weeks after treatment start. On this clone itself: Its specificity is unknown.

The chain joins TRBV7-2 to TRBJ2-5; tentative D call: TRBD1 (5 bases). The sample was PBMCs, taken around atezolizumab (anti-PD-L1) treatment. This TCR derives from a man aged 55 to 70 with urothelial cancer. The CDR3 DNA is TGTGCCAGCAGTTCCCAGCCAGGGTACCAAGAGACCCAGTACTTC. Translation: CASSSQPGYQETQYF.